This T cell receptor (beta chain) was sequenced during a study of early T cells in non-severe SARS-CoV-2 infection. This clonotype came up a few times. Trimming took off 6 bases at V and 5 bases at J, with 8 bases between the two ends. This CDR3 is built from 11 residues. The germline gives CDR1 MDHEN, CDR2 SYDVKM. TCRdb reanalysed the 5' RACE reads using MiXCR and keeps one entry per CDR3 protein. Of tens of thousands of distinct CDR3 sequences in the sample, around 16% were seen once. The chain employs TRBV28 and TRBJ2-7; D might be TRBD1 (6 bases). The source material was whole blood, sampled at baseline. The receptor was derived from an adult who was a healthcare worker with PCR-confirmed SARS-CoV-2 infection or an uninfected control (not recorded which). The CDR3 region is CASSPGDEQYF. CDR3 in DNA: TGTGCCAGCAGCCCAGGGGACGAGCAGTACTTC.